Listed here is a single T cell receptor beta chain. The source of the sample is a study of blood T cell repertoires in COVID-19. Overall study context: Acute and convalescent COVID-19 samples came from the United States, Italy and Spain. Nucleic acid was either cDNA or gDNA, and it came from T cells, B-cell-depleted T cells, or PBMCs.

Per the original methods: Cell counts per sample came from amplifying reference gene primers. Sequencing used immunoSEQ multiplex PCR; TCRdb keeps in-frame clones, though not all of them. V and J calls plus clone size are reproduced from that table; the DNA served to infer D and trimming. The sample holds 90,000 to 120,000 clones, approximately 84% seen once. The origin of this receptor is a human donor in a cohort sampled during active COVID-19. Sequencing was done on a sample of peripheral blood.

The CDR3 loop reads CASSLRSGVYNEQFF. CDR3 sequence (DNA): TGTGCCAGCAGCTTAAGGAGCGGGGTCTACAATGAGCAGTTCTTC. This sequence joins TRBV7-6 and TRBJ2-1; 7 bases align to TRBD2. The germline CDR1 and CDR2 sequences are SGHVS and FNYEAQ. The CDR3 extends over 15 amino acids. V was clipped by 2 bases and J by 3 bases; unmatched bases: 4.